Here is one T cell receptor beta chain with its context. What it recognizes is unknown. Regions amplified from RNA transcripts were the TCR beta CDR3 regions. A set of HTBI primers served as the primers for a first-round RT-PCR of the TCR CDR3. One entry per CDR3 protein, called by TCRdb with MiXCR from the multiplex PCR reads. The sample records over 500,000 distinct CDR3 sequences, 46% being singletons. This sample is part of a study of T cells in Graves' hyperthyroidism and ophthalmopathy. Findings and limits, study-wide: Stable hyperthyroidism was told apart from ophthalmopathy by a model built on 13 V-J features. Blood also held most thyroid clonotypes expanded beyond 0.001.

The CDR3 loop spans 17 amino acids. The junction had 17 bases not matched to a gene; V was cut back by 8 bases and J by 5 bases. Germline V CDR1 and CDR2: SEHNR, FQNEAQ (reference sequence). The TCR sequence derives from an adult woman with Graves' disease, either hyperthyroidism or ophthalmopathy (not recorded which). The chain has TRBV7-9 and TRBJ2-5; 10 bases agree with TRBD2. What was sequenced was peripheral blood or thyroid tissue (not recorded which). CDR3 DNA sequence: TGTGCCAGCCCCCTGAGCTCTAGCGGGAGCCCGTTGGAGACCCAGTACTTC. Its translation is CASPLSSSGSPLETQYF.